The 21 T cell receptor beta chains listed next were all sequenced from one sample in a study of a mutant IDH1 vaccine in newly diagnosed glioma. Time point noted: baseline, week 1 (first vaccination visit). The sample's treatment: pre-vaccination baseline after standard-of-care therapy. Measured with immunoSEQ multiplex PCR; TCRdb has only the in-frame clones, and not every one. The table has some 67,000 clones, 65% to 85% seen once; the top ten hold about 4.5%. This specimen consisted of peripheral blood mononuclear cells (PBMCs), obtained from a glioma patient treated with radiotherapy, temozolomide or both. The origin of the receptors is a woman under 30 with glioma. Some clones in this sample may be carry-over from other donors' samples.

The rearrangement joins TRBV10-3 to TRBJ2-6; D remains unclear. Germline lookup yields CDR1 ENHRY and CDR2 SYGVKD. V lost 4 bases to trimming and J lost 5 bases, with 21 bases between them. The CDR3 sequence is 18 residues long. The CDR3 protein is CAISAFHCIQSRANVLTF. The CDR3 DNA follows: TGTGCCATCAGTGCCTTTCACTGTATACAAAGTCGGGCCAACGTCCTGACTTTC.

The CDR3 protein is CASSEYPRPNGQQYF. DNA for the CDR3: TGTGCCAGCAGTGAATACCCCAGGCCCAATGGCCAGCAGTACTTC. The chain uses TRBV25-1 and TRBJ2-7; D unclear. CDR1 is MGHDK, CDR2 SYGVNS, per germline. The CDR3 extends over 15 amino acids. V lost 0 bases, J lost 8 bases, and 17 bases lay in between.

The chain uses TRBV5-1 and TRBJ1-2; D gene unclear. The CDR3 is 13 amino acids. Germline V CDR1 and CDR2: SGHRS, YFSETQ. Trimming cost V 1 base and J 6 bases, with 10 bases left between them. CDR3 sequence: CASSLNVGDGYTF. CDR3 bases: TGCGCCAGCAGCTTGAATGTTGGGGATGGCTACACCTTC.

V and J are TRBV29-1 and TRBJ2-1; 8 bases align to TRBD2. The CDR3 spans 13 residues. CDR1 is SQVTM and CDR2 is ANQGSEA in the germline V gene. Trimming at V came to 5 bases and at J to 9 bases, leaving 9 bases not matched to a gene. CDR3 sequence reads: CSVPPGGGGEQFF. In DNA form, the CDR3 reads TGCAGCGTTCCCCCGGGGGGGGGCGGTGAGCAGTTCTTC.

The chain carries TRBV7-9 and TRBJ2-1; 8 bases match TRBD2. This CDR3 has 15 amino acids. CDR1 SEHNR and CDR2 FQNEAQ come from the germline V gene (reference sequence). The junction had 3 bases not matched to a gene; V was cut back by 1 base and J by 4 bases. The CDR3 reads CASSLDGLAYNEQFF. The CDR3 nucleotides read TGTGCCAGCAGCTTAGATGGACTAGCTTACAATGAGCAGTTCTTC.

The V call is TRBV5-4, the J call TRBJ1-2; D remains ambiguous. The CDR3 runs to 13 residues. Trimming took 8 bases from V and 2 from J, leaving 13 bases between them. Per the germline V gene, CDR1 is SGHNT and CDR2 is YYREEE (reference sequence). The CDR3 DNA sequence: TGTGCCAGTCGGCCTTGGTCAAACTATGGCTACACCTTC. Protein: CASRPWSNYGYTF. The full variable domain, rest sourced from reference TRBV5-4 and TRBJ1-2, is ETGVTQSPTHLIKTRGQQVTLRCSSQSGHNTVSWYQQALGQGPQFIFQYYREEENGRGNFPPRFSGLQFPNYSSELNVNALELDDSALYLCASRPWSNYGYTFGSGTRLTVV.

The chain couples TRBV29-1 to TRBJ1-2; D gene ambiguous. The CDR3 is made up of 12 amino acids. Deletions cut 4 bases from V and 2 bases from J, with 8 bases between. In germline, CDR1 is SQVTM, CDR2 ANQGSEA. The CDR3, as DNA: TGCAGCGTTGTAGAGGGAAACTATGGCTACACCTTC. This translates into CSVVEGNYGYTF. Using reference TRBV29-1 and TRBJ1-2 for the parts outside the CDR3, the full variable domain is SAVISQKPSRDICQRGTSLTIQCQVDSQVTMMFWYRQQPGQSLTLIATANQGSEATYESGFVIDKFPISRPNLTFSTLTVSNMSPEDSSIYLCSVVEGNYGYTFGSGTRLTVV.

The J gene is TRBJ2-2, the V gene TRBV10-3; a weak D match, TRBD1 (5 bases). CDR1 ENHRY and CDR2 SYGVKD come from the germline V gene. V dropped 7 bases and J dropped 1 base, with 13 bases sitting between them. The CDR3 has 15 amino acids. The CDR3: CAIKETVGNTGELFF. For the CDR3, the DNA is TGTGCCATCAAAGAGACAGTCGGGAACACCGGGGAGCTGTTTTTT.

A few counts support this clone. The chain carries TRBV9 and TRBJ1-2; 7 bases match TRBD1. Germline-derived CDR1 and CDR2 are SGDLS and YYNGEE. V was pared by 3 bases and J by 8 bases, with 7 bases of the junction left unmatched. CDR3 length equals 13 residues. CDR3 residues: CASSATGVRGYTF. CDR3 in DNA: TGTGCCAGCAGCGCCACAGGGGTACGAGGCTACACCTTC.

In its sample, this clone was seen a few times. The V call is TRBV11-3, the J call TRBJ2-7; 7 positions match TRBD1. Germline values: CDR1 SGHNT, CDR2 YENEEA. The CDR3 loop spans 13 amino acids. V shed 5 bases and J 4 bases; nucleotides not matched to a gene: 5. For the CDR3, the DNA is TGTGCCAGCAGCCCGTTACAGGGGTACGAGCAGTACTTC. The encoded protein is CASSPLQGYEQYF. The full variable domain, in which reference TRBV11-3 and TRBJ2-7 provide the parts outside the CDR3, is EAGVVQSPRYKIIEKKQPVAFWCNPISGHNTLYWYLQNLGQGPELLIRYENEEAVDDSQLPKDRFSAERLKGVDSTLKIQPAELGDSAVYLCASSPLQGYEQYFGPGTRLTVT.

The chain carries TRBV30 and TRBJ1-2; D is uncertain. Germline V gives CDR1 GTSNPN, CDR2 SVGIG (reference sequence). This CDR3 region has 13 residues. Trimming shortened V by 2 bases and J by 3 bases, and 10 bases separated the two germline ends. The CDR3 nucleotides are TGTGCCTGGAGTCACCGGACCCACTATGGCTACACCTTC. Translation gives CAWSHRTHYGYTF. Full variable domain (outside the CDR3, taken from reference TRBV30 and TRBJ1-2): SQTIHQWPATLVQPVGSPLSLECTVEGTSNPNLYWYRQAAGRGLQLLFYSVGIGQISSEVPQNLSASRPQDRQFILSSKKLLLSDSGFYLCAWSHRTHYGYTFGSGTRLTVV.

J is TRBJ1-1 and V is TRBV29-1; D might be TRBD1 (6 bases). This CDR3 is 13 amino acids long. The germline gives CDR1 SQVTM, CDR2 ANQGSEA. V lost 5 bases and J lost 1, with 11 bases in between. Written as DNA, the CDR3 is TGCAGCGTTCAAGGGGGGGGGAACACTGAAGCTTTCTTT. Amino acids: CSVQGGGNTEAFF.

The chain joins TRBV19 to TRBJ1-5; no definite D call. Trimming cost V 1 base and J 1 base, with 11 bases left between them. The germline V gene encodes CDR1 LNHDA and CDR2 SQIVND (reference sequence). The CDR3 loop spans 16 amino acids. The CDR3 loop reads CASSIGGSLSNQPQHF. The CDR3, as DNA: TGTGCCAGTAGTATAGGAGGGAGTCTGAGCAATCAGCCCCAGCATTTT. Together with reference TRBV19 and TRBJ1-5, the CDR3 gives the full variable domain: DGGITQSPKYLFRKEGQNVTLSCEQNLNHDAMYWYRQDPGQGLRLIYYSQIVNDFQKGDIAEGYSVSREKKESFPLTVTSAQKNPTAFYLCASSIGGSLSNQPQHFGDGTRLSIL.

The CDR3 sequence is CASSLPTGMGYNEQFF. In nucleotides, the CDR3 is TGCGCCAGCAGCTTGCCCACAGGGATGGGATACAATGAGCAGTTCTTC. The V call is TRBV5-1, the J call TRBJ2-1; TRBD1 might be the D (6 bases). The germline V gene encodes CDR1 SGHRS and CDR2 YFSETQ. The CDR3 contains 16 residues. The ends were cut back, 1 base at V and 4 bases at J, with 15 bases in the middle.

The V call is TRBV5-1, the J call TRBJ2-1; no firm D call. Germline CDR1 and CDR2: SGHRS and YFSETQ. This CDR3 is 14 amino acids long. Trimming removed 1 base at V and 1 base at J, with 6 bases between. CDR3 amino acids: CASSLPASYNEQFF. CDR3 in DNA: TGCGCCAGCAGCTTGCCGGCGTCCTACAATGAGCAGTTCTTC.

The chain carries TRBV2 and TRBJ1-1; D gene uncertain. The germline gives CDR1 SNHLY, CDR2 FYNNEI. This CDR3 spans 15 amino acids. Trimming removed 0 bases from V and 3 bases from J, with 11 bases in between. The CDR3 here is CASSEAGTRYTEAFF. The CDR3 DNA reads TGTGCCAGCAGTGAAGCCGGAACACGCTACACTGAAGCTTTCTTT.

This chain uses TRBV29-1 with TRBJ2-5; 8 nucleotides agree with TRBD2. Germline assignment: CDR1 SQVTM and CDR2 ANQGSEA. V trimming: 8 bases; J trimming: 2 bases; junction bases outside the gene matches: 7. The CDR3 contains 13 residues. CDR3 nucleotide sequence: TGCAGCACCCGGGGGGGGATTCAAGAGACCCAGTACTTC. Protein product: CSTRGGIQETQYF.

This clone was observed a few times. The chain has TRBV9 and TRBJ1-1; D remains unclear. Per germline, CDR1 SGDLS and CDR2 YYNGEE. The CDR3 extends over 14 amino acids. With 0 bases removed from V and 4 bases from J, the gap between germline ends came to 10 bases. Written as DNA, the CDR3 is TGTGCCAGCAGCGTAGACCTACCAGGCACTGAAGCTTTCTTT. Amino acids: CASSVDLPGTEAFF.

Worth noting for this clone: The junction shows a germline mismatch at one end, possibly a read error. V usage is TRBV25-1 and J usage is TRBJ1-5; D is unclear. This CDR3 is 14 amino acids long. CDR1 and CDR2 (germline): MGHDK, SYGVNS. The CDR3 region is CASSEDWGNHPQHF. CDR3 in DNA: TGTGCCAGCAGTGAAGACTGGGGAAATCATCCCCAGCATTTT.

The chain recombines TRBV6-5 with TRBJ1-2; tentative D call: TRBD1 (5 bases). The CDR3 runs 14 residues. The V end lost 5 bases, the J end lost 0 bases, and 10 bases lay between the germline ends. Germline CDR1 is MNHEY and CDR2 is SVGAGI. The CDR3 sequence: CASSPQGSNYGYTF. Here the CDR3 DNA reads TGTGCCAGCAGTCCCCAGGGTTCTAACTATGGCTACACCTTC.

The rearrangement uses TRBV29-1 and TRBJ1-2; D gene uncertain. CDR1 is SQVTM, CDR2 ANQGSEA, per germline. The CDR3 is 13 residues long. The V and J ends lost 2 bases and 0 bases respectively, with 7 bases between them. The CDR3 here is CSVEKYTNYGYTF. The CDR3, as DNA: TGCAGCGTTGAAAAGTACACTAACTATGGCTACACCTTC.